The 28 T cell receptor beta chains below come from one sample, sequenced in a study of T cell responses to AZD1222 COVID-19 vaccine. Produced via immunoSEQ multiplex PCR; TCRdb's table is partial and in-frame only. This table holds roughly 200,000 clones, roughly nine tenths found once. The sequencing here drew on peripheral blood, taken 28 days after the second AZD1222 dose. The source of these receptors is an adult who received the AZD1222 COVID-19 vaccine.

The gene calls are TRBV28 and TRBJ1-3; unclear D gene. This CDR3 comprises 12 residues. CDR1 is MDHEN, CDR2 SYDVKM, per germline. Trimming pared 8 bases from V and 5 bases from J, leaving 10 bases between. The CDR3 loop reads CASVGERNTIYF. The CDR3 DNA is TGTGCCAGCGTCGGGGAAAGAAACACCATATATTTT.

This chain links TRBV7-8 with TRBJ1-5; possible D gene TRBD1, 5 bases. Germline assignment: CDR1 SGHVS and CDR2 FQNEAQ. The germline V and J ends were trimmed by 5 bases and 4 bases, with 12 bases remaining between them. There are 14 residues in the CDR3. CDR3 amino acids: CASSPRGGNQPQHF. DNA of the CDR3: TGTGCCAGCAGCCCACGGGGGGGGAATCAGCCCCAGCATTTT.

The V gene is TRBV6-5, the J gene TRBJ1-4; 7 nucleotides agree with TRBD1. V lost 6 bases to trimming and J lost 10 bases; unmatched junction nucleotides: 14. The CDR3 length is 15 residues. CDR1 and CDR2 from the germline V gene are MNHEY and SVGAGI. CDR3 residues: CASSSLGGGILKLFF. The CDR3 DNA sequence: TGTGCCAGCAGCAGCCTAGGGGGCGGGATACTAAAACTGTTTTTT.

The chain is built from TRBV5-1 and TRBJ2-2; 7 bases are a match to TRBD2. J was trimmed by 7 bases and V by 4 bases; bases with no gene match: 10. The germline V gene encodes CDR1 SGHRS and CDR2 YFSETQ. CDR3 length: 15 residues. CDR3: CASSGGAGAYGELFF. The CDR3 DNA sequence: TGCGCCAGCAGCGGGGGTGCGGGAGCATACGGGGAGCTGTTTTTT.

The V and J genes are TRBV6-7 and TRBJ1-5; D gene ambiguous. TRBV6-7 is treated as an ORF (open reading frame) with a function not yet certain. The CDR3 runs to 15 residues. Trimming cost V 6 bases and J 0 bases, with 12 bases left between them. The CDR3, as DNA: TGTGCCAGCAGCCCACCCACTAATAGCAATCAGCCCCAGCATTTT. It codes for CASSPPTNSNQPQHF.

This sequence joins TRBV7-3 and TRBJ1-1, with no clear D. The CDR3 covers 12 residues. Germline V CDR1 and CDR2: SGHTA, FQGTGA. Trimming shortened V by 6 bases and J by 1 base, and 6 bases separated the two germline ends. The CDR3 nucleotides read TGTGCCAGCAGTTCTAAGAACACTGAAGCTTTCTTT. It is translated as CASSSKNTEAFF. Full variable domain (rest looked up from reference TRBV7-3 and TRBJ1-1): GAGVSQTPSNKVTEKGKYVELRCDPISGHTALYWYRQSLGQGPEFLIYFQGTGAADDSGLPNDRFFAVRPEGSVSTLKIQRTERGDSAVYLCASSSKNTEAFFGQGTRLTVV.

The rearrangement links TRBV4-1 to TRBJ2-7; D is ambiguous. The CDR3 consists of 17 residues. Germline V gene lookup returns CDR1 MGHRA and CDR2 YSYEKL. V gave up 0 bases and J gave up 8 bases, with 23 bases separating them. In DNA form, the CDR3 reads TGCGCCAGCAGCCAAGAGCCCCCGGCAACAGTACCTACGAAGCAGTACTTC. This sequence encodes CASSQEPPATVPTKQYF.

The gene calls are TRBV3-1 (or the pseudogene TRBV3-2) and TRBJ2-1, with 7 nucleotides matching TRBD1. From germline, CDR1 is LGHDT and CDR2 YNNKEL (reference sequence). The CDR3 is 16 residues long. Trimming took 5 bases from V and 1 from J; bases not matched to a gene: 8. The CDR3 sequence: CASSREGALSYNEQFF. Here the CDR3 DNA reads TGTGCCAGCAGCAGAGAGGGGGCATTGTCCTACAATGAGCAGTTCTTC.

The gene calls are TRBV9 and TRBJ1-4, with D possibly matching TRBD1 (5 bases). Trimming removed 4 bases at V and 4 bases at J, with 20 bases between. This CDR3 contains 17 residues. CDR1 and CDR2 from the germline V gene are SGDLS and YYNGEE. The CDR3 region is CASSPAGRTSLNEKLFF. The CDR3 DNA reads TGTGCCAGCAGCCCCGCGGGGCGGACTTCCCTTAATGAAAAACTGTTTTTT.

V gene TRBV2 combines with J gene TRBJ2-6; the D is unclear. V lost 6 bases and J lost 0, with 9 bases in between. The length of the CDR3 is 15 residues. Looked up from germline, CDR1 is SNHLY and CDR2 is FYNNEI. CDR3 sequence: CASRLDLSGANVLTF. In DNA form, the CDR3 reads TGTGCCAGCAGGTTAGACCTCTCTGGGGCCAACGTCCTGACTTTC.

This clone was detected only a few times. The chain uses TRBV28 and TRBJ1-2; D not certain. V lost 2 bases, J lost 7 bases, and 2 bases lay in between. CDR1 MDHEN and CDR2 SYDVKM come from the germline V gene. This CDR3 has 10 residues. The CDR3 protein is CASSLRGYTF. In nucleotides, the CDR3 is TGTGCCAGCAGTTTACGTGGCTACACCTTC.

V gene TRBV6-2 or TRBV6-3 combines with J gene TRBJ2-3; tentative D call: TRBD2 (6 bases). The CDR3 covers 12 residues. Trimming stripped 4 bases from V and 6 bases from J, with 8 bases between. Germline CDR1 is MNHEY and CDR2 is SVGEGT. The CDR3 loop is CASSWTTDTQYF. CDR3 DNA sequence: TGTGCCAGCAGTTGGACTACGGATACGCAGTATTTT.

The rearrangement links TRBV3-1 (or the pseudogene TRBV3-2) to TRBJ2-5; TRBD2 matches at 8 bases. The CDR3 runs 16 residues. The germline V gene has CDR1 LGHDT and CDR2 YNNKEL (reference sequence). V gave up 2 bases and J gave up 4 bases; unmatched junction bases: 9. CDR3 loop: CASSQWTGGQSETQYF. CDR3 bases: TGTGCCAGCAGCCAATGGACGGGAGGGCAATCAGAGACCCAGTACTTC.

The chain is built from TRBV6-1 and TRBJ2-4; D is uncertain. Germline V gene data show CDR1 as MNHNS and CDR2 as SASEGT. This CDR3 has 15 residues. The V end lost 2 bases, the J end lost 1 base, and 9 bases lay between the germline ends. In DNA form, the CDR3 reads TGTGCCAGCAGTGAACGATCCGCGGCCAAAAACATTCAGTACTTC. Translation gives CASSERSAAKNIQYF.

This clone was seen just once. V and J are TRBV3-1 (or the pseudogene TRBV3-2) and TRBJ2-7; a possible D gene is TRBD2 (5 bases). The CDR3 loop spans 16 amino acids. Deletions cut 0 bases from V and 1 base from J, with 13 bases between. Germline CDR1 is LGHDT and CDR2 is YNNKEL (reference sequence). The CDR3: CASSQDLAAASYEQYF. CDR3 nucleotide sequence: TGTGCCAGCAGCCAAGATCTTGCAGCGGCATCCTACGAGCAGTACTTC.

The V and J genes are TRBV11-3 and TRBJ1-4; 11 bases fit TRBD1. CDR1 is SGHNT and CDR2 is YENEEA in the germline V gene. This CDR3 has 15 amino acids. With V trimmed by 3 bases and J by 10 bases, 7 bases remained unmatched. CDR3 in DNA: TGTGCCAGCAGCTTGGTTTCCGGGACAGGGGGAAAACTGTTTTTT. Translating it yields CASSLVSGTGGKLFF.

The chain uses TRBV7-3 and TRBJ1-2, with D unclear. The CDR3 totals 15 residues. Germline CDR1 SGHTA, CDR2 FQGTGA. V was pared by 5 bases and J by 5 bases, with 18 bases between. The CDR3 reads CASSLGSGLGYGYTF. In DNA form, the CDR3 reads TGTGCCAGCAGCCTTGGCTCGGGTCTGGGATATGGCTACACCTTC.

The chain employs TRBV11-1 and TRBJ1-1, with D maybe TRBD1 (6 bases). This CDR3 has 13 amino acids. Trimming left V 5 bases short and J 8 bases short, with 15 bases between. CDR1 is SGHAT and CDR2 is FQDESV in the germline V gene (reference sequence). CDR3 sequence: CASSQGPFPEAFF. The CDR3 DNA reads TGTGCCAGCAGCCAGGGGCCTTTCCCCGAAGCTTTCTTT.

This clone appeared once. V and J are TRBV11-2 and TRBJ2-1; a weak D match, TRBD2 (5 bases). The V gene lost 5 bases and the J gene lost 3 bases, with 20 bases spanning the gap. Germline values: CDR1 SGHAT, CDR2 FQNNGV. The CDR3 has 17 amino acids. CDR3 nucleotide sequence: TGTGCCAGCAGCCTGCGACTTACCAGCGGCAACTACAATGAGCAGTTCTTC. Its translation: CASSLRLTSGNYNEQFF.

The chain carries TRBV28 and TRBJ1-5; no clear D gene. Trimming took off 6 bases at V and 7 bases at J, with 16 bases between the two ends. The germline CDR1 and CDR2 sequences are MDHEN and SYDVKM. The CDR3 runs 14 residues. CDR3 sequence (DNA): TGTGCCAGCAGCCTTTATTCGTCTAACCAGCCCCAGCATTTT. This translates into CASSLYSSNQPQHF.

The chain couples TRBV9 to TRBJ2-3, with D uncertain. In germline, CDR1 is SGDLS, CDR2 YYNGEE. This CDR3 has 14 residues. Trimming shortened V by 2 bases and J by 2 bases, and 9 bases separated the two germline ends. Here the CDR3 DNA reads TGTGCCAGCAGCGTCCCTCCTCTCACAGATACGCAGTATTTT. This translates into CASSVPPLTDTQYF.

V and J are TRBV4-3 and TRBJ1-1, with D possibly matching TRBD1 (5 bases). V lost 3 bases to trimming and J lost 6 bases, with 14 bases between them. The germline V gene has CDR1 LGHNA and CDR2 YSLEER. This CDR3 has 14 amino acids. The CDR3 spells CASSHRDGRSEAFF. The CDR3 DNA is TGCGCCAGCAGCCACCGGGACGGTAGATCTGAAGCTTTCTTT.

A single count supports this clone. V usage is TRBV5-1 and J usage is TRBJ2-3; TRBD2 agrees at 8 bases. Trimming at V came to 4 bases and at J to 2 bases, leaving 3 bases not matched to a gene. Germline lookup yields CDR1 SGHRS and CDR2 YFSETQ. The CDR3 is made up of 14 amino acids. For the CDR3, the DNA is TGCGCCAGCAGCCAGACTAGCGTCACAGATACGCAGTATTTT. Residues: CASSQTSVTDTQYF. The full variable domain, rest sourced from reference TRBV5-1 and TRBJ2-3, is KAGVTQTPRYLIKTRGQQVTLSCSPISGHRSVSWYQQTPGQGLQFLFEYFSETQRNKGNFPGRFSGRQFSNSRSEMNVSTLELGDSALYLCASSQTSVTDTQYFGPGTRLTVL.

The DNA of the CDR3 is TGTGCCACCAGCAGAGAATTGGCGAACACTGAAGCTTTCTTT. Protein sequence: CATSRELANTEAFF. V usage is TRBV15 and J usage is TRBJ1-1; D remains ambiguous. The CDR3 extends over 14 amino acids. Germline loops: CDR1 LNHNV, CDR2 YYDKDF (reference sequence). V lost 0 bases, J lost 1 base, and 6 bases lay in between.

This clone appeared a single time. This chain uses TRBV28 with TRBJ1-1; D is unresolved. The CDR3 is 14 amino acids. CDR1 and CDR2 from the germline V gene are MDHEN and SYDVKM. Trimming removed 9 bases from V and 1 base from J, with 15 bases in between. CDR3 DNA sequence: TGTGCCAGTCCAGGCGGGCAGGCGAACACTGAAGCTTTCTTT. Its protein product is CASPGGQANTEAFF. Full variable domain (outside the CDR3, taken from reference TRBV28 and TRBJ1-1): DVKVTQSSRYLVKRTGEKVFLECVQDMDHENMFWYRQDPGLGLRLIYFSYDVKMKEKGDIPEGYSVSREKKERFSLILESASTNQTSMYLCASPGGQANTEAFFGQGTRLTVV.

In nucleotides, the CDR3 is TGTGCCAGCAGGGCAGGGTTAGGAGGAAACACCATATATTTT. Translation gives CASRAGLGGNTIYF. V and J are TRBV27 and TRBJ1-3; a weak D match, TRBD1 (5 bases). The CDR3 totals 14 residues. V gave up 6 bases and J gave up 4 bases, with 13 bases separating them. Germline V CDR1 and CDR2: MNHEY, SMNVEV (reference sequence).

V and J are TRBV5-6 and TRBJ1-3; no firm D call. The CDR3 has 16 residues. V lost 4 bases to trimming and J lost 4 bases, with 18 bases between them. Germline V lookup: CDR1 SGHDT, CDR2 YYEEEE. The CDR3 spells CASSIRTGSFGNTIYF. CDR3 bases: TGTGCCAGCAGCATAAGGACCGGGAGCTTCGGAAACACCATATATTTT.

V is TRBV28 and J is TRBJ1-1; 7 bases agree with TRBD1. Looked up from germline, CDR1 is MDHEN and CDR2 is SYDVKM. This CDR3 comprises 14 residues. The V and J ends lost 2 bases and 6 bases, in that order; junction bases with no gene match: 6. The CDR3 DNA is TGTGCCAGCAGTTTACCCAGGGGGAGTGCTGAAGCTTTCTTT. Its protein is CASSLPRGSAEAFF.